This T cell receptor (beta chain) stems from a study of blood T cell repertoires in COVID-19. The wider study: In each case, the material was cDNA or gDNA derived from T cells, B-cell-depleted T cells, or PBMCs.

Seattle-derived patients entered the study during active infection and were followed longitudinally. With respect to this clone: Other DNA sequences in this sample translate to the same CDR3.

CDR1 is SGHAT, CDR2 FQNNGV, per germline. The CDR3 sequence is 14 residues long. V was shortened by 1 base and J by 3 bases, with 8 bases between the two germline ends. As originally analysed: Quantification of nucleated cells was approximated via reference gene primer amplification. Assay used: immunoSEQ multiplex PCR; TCRdb lists only in-frame clones, some missing. The D gene and trimming were derived from the DNA, and the V and J assignments and clone size from that table. This sample yields fewer than 300,000 clones, of which around 84% are seen a single time; roughly 1.6% belongs to the top ten.

Sample: peripheral blood. V is TRBV11-2 and J is TRBJ2-3; D might be TRBD1 (6 bases). This TCR derives from a human donor with COVID-19, enrolled during active disease. The donor label of this sample is uncertain. The CDR3 nucleotides read TGTGCCAGCAGCTTAGCCAGGGGAACAGATACGCAGTATTTT. This translates into CASSLARGTDTQYF. The whole variable domain, filled in from reference TRBV11-2 and TRBJ2-3, reads EAGVAQSPRYKIIEKRQSVAFWCNPISGHATLYWYQQILGQGPKLLIQFQNNGVVDDSQLPKDRFSAERLKGVDSTLKIQPAKLEDSAVYLCASSLARGTDTQYFGPGTRLTVL.